Following are 19 T cell receptor beta chains from one sample sequenced in a study of cytomegalovirus exposure and HLA in healthy donors. Amplification used 60 Vbeta primers and 13 Jbeta primers. Assay: immunoSEQ multiplex PCR; the TCRdb copy retains only in-frame clones and omits some. This table holds around 110,000 clones, around 81% found once. The sample consisted of PBMCs. These TCRs come from a woman aged 25-40 years in good health and CMV-seronegative.

The V call is TRBV7-9, the J call TRBJ2-4, with a possible D match to TRBD1 (6 bases). Germline V lookup: CDR1 SEHNR, CDR2 FQNEAQ (reference sequence). The length of the CDR3 is 14 residues. Trimming cost V 5 bases and J 6 bases, with 14 bases left between them. The DNA of the CDR3 is TGTGCCAGCAGCCCCGGGGCAGGGGCAAACATTCAGTACTTC. It codes for CASSPGAGANIQYF. Using reference TRBV7-9 and TRBJ2-4 for the parts outside the CDR3, the full variable domain is DTGVSQNPRHKITKRGQNVTFRCDPISEHNRLYWYRQTLGQGPEFLTYFQNEAQLEKSRLLSDRFSAERPKGSFSTLEIQRTEQGDSAMYLCASSPGAGANIQYFGAGTRLSVL.

This chain links TRBV19 with TRBJ1-2, with a weak D call TRBD1 (6 bases). Germline values: CDR1 LNHDA, CDR2 SQIVND (reference sequence). The CDR3 has 14 residues. The V end was cut by 5 bases, the J end by 9 bases, with 19 bases between. The CDR3 DNA reads TGTGCCAGTAGTGCCTCAGGGGATATTCATCGCTACACCTTC. It yields the protein CASSASGDIHRYTF.

This chain connects TRBV5-1 to TRBJ1-4; no clear D. The germline V gene has CDR1 SGHRS and CDR2 YFSETQ. The V end was cut by 4 bases, the J end by 3 bases, with 10 bases between. CDR3 length equals 14 residues. Here the CDR3 reads CASSRQTSNEKLFF. CDR3 bases: TGCGCCAGCAGCCGACAAACGTCTAATGAAAAACTGTTTTTT.

The chain has TRBV27 and TRBJ1-6; D is uncertain. The CDR3 has 16 residues. V lost 2 bases and J lost 6, with 14 bases in between. From germline, CDR1 is MNHEY and CDR2 SMNVEV (reference sequence). This CDR3 reads CASSLTGGGFNSPLHF. Here the CDR3 DNA reads TGTGCCAGCAGTTTAACGGGTGGAGGGTTTAATTCACCCCTCCACTTT.

V and J are TRBV19 and TRBJ1-2, with TRBD1 identical over 9 bases. Germline lookup yields CDR1 LNHDA and CDR2 SQIVND (reference sequence). The CDR3 totals 16 residues. Germline trimming cut 1 base from V and 6 bases from J; bases unmatched to any gene: 9. The CDR3 region has the DNA TGTGCCAGTAGTATAGCCTCCGGGACAGGGCTCCATGGCTACACCTTC. Translating gives CASSIASGTGLHGYTF.

The rearrangement uses TRBV7-8 and TRBJ2-7; D is uncertain. Germline-derived CDR1 and CDR2 are SGHVS and FQNEAQ. Between the trimmed V and J ends, which lost 0 bases and 0 bases, there was a span of 12 bases. The CDR3 is made up of 16 amino acids. CDR3 residues: CASSLASRSSSYEQYF. In DNA, the CDR3 is TGTGCCAGCAGCTTAGCGTCGCGGAGCAGCTCCTACGAGCAGTACTTC.

V and J are TRBV6-1 and TRBJ1-5; 10 bases are shared with TRBD1. V lost 2 bases and J lost 5; bases outside the gene matches: 6. Germline-derived CDR1 and CDR2 are MNHNS and SASEGT. This CDR3 spans 16 amino acids. The CDR3 DNA is TGTGCCAGCAGTGAATCGGGGACAGGGGCGTATCAGCCCCAGCATTTT. It specifies CASSESGTGAYQPQHF.

This clone was observed a few times. V usage is TRBV9 and J usage is TRBJ2-3, with no clear D. Germline loops: CDR1 SGDLS, CDR2 YYNGEE. V was pared by 1 base and J by 2 bases, with 11 bases between. The CDR3 spans 15 residues. The CDR3: CASSVNEQNTDTQYF. For the CDR3, the DNA is TGTGCCAGCAGCGTAAATGAACAGAACACAGATACGCAGTATTTT. Complete variable domain (other parts from reference TRBV9 and TRBJ2-3): DSGVTQTPKHLITATGQRVTLRCSPRSGDLSVYWYQQSLDQGLQFLIQYYNGEERAKGNILERFSAQQFPDLHSELNLSSLELGDSALYFCASSVNEQNTDTQYFGPGTRLTVL.

This clone was seen just once. This rearrangement joins TRBV7-9 to TRBJ2-5; 7 bases match TRBD1. The CDR3 is 15 residues long. Germline CDR1 reads SEHNR; CDR2 reads FQNEAQ (reference sequence). V was pared by 3 bases and J by 6 bases, with 10 bases of the junction left unmatched. The CDR3 nucleotides are TGTGCCAGCAGCTTGGCTAGGCTGACAGGGAAGACCCAGTACTTC. Protein: CASSLARLTGKTQYF.

The genes are TRBV7-8 and TRBJ1-3; TRBD1 matches 12 bases. The length of the CDR3 is 16 residues. V was clipped by 3 bases and J by 4 bases; unmatched bases: 4. Germline CDR1 reads SGHVS; CDR2 reads FQNEAQ. CDR3 sequence reads: CASSLGQGASGNTIYF. In DNA, the CDR3 is TGTGCCAGCAGCTTGGGACAGGGGGCTTCAGGAAACACCATATATTTT.

In this sample, this clone turned up a few times. The chain links TRBV28 to TRBJ2-3; 7 bases line up with TRBD2. The CDR3 consists of 14 residues. Germline V lookup: CDR1 MDHEN, CDR2 SYDVKM. The CDR3, as DNA: TGTGCGAGCGAAATAGCGGGCTTAATAGATACGCAGTATTTT. It translates to CASEIAGLIDTQYF.

CDR3: CASSPFVLAGAQETQYF. The CDR3 DNA is TGTGCCAGCTCACCTTTCGTACTAGCGGGGGCCCAAGAGACCCAGTACTTC. The V and J genes are TRBV18 and TRBJ2-5, with 11 bases aligning to TRBD2. Unmatched junction bases numbered 7, after V lost 3 bases and J lost 1 base. The germline CDR1 and CDR2 sequences are KGHSH and LQKENI. The CDR3 runs 17 residues.

J is TRBJ2-7 and V is TRBV7-8, with 8 nucleotides matching TRBD1. Per the germline V gene, CDR1 is SGHVS and CDR2 is FQNEAQ. Trimming removed 2 bases from V and 4 bases from J; junction bases left unmatched: 7. CDR3 length: 15 amino acids. CDR3 residues: CASSLLGTGPYEQYF. The CDR3 DNA is TGTGCCAGCAGCTTATTAGGGACAGGACCTTACGAGCAGTACTTC.

The rearrangement links TRBV5-4 to TRBJ2-7; tentatively, D is TRBD1 (5 bases). The CDR3 loop spans 13 amino acids. Germline-derived CDR1 and CDR2 are SGHNT and YYREEE (reference sequence). The V end lost 0 bases, the J end lost 6 bases, and 10 bases lay between the germline ends. CDR3 loop: CASSLDPQGEQYF. The CDR3 coding sequence is TGTGCCAGCAGCTTGGACCCGCAGGGCGAGCAGTACTTC.

This clone appeared a single time. V is TRBV28 and J is TRBJ1-2; TRBD1 aligns across 8 bases. The V gene's germline CDR1 is MDHEN and CDR2 SYDVKM. V lost 10 bases to trimming and J lost 4 bases; unmatched junction nucleotides: 8. The CDR3 contains 13 residues. CDR3 sequence: CANSDRAGYGYTF. The CDR3 DNA reads TGTGCCAATTCGGACAGGGCCGGCTATGGCTACACCTTC.

The CDR3 DNA follows: TGTGCCATCAGTGCCGGACAGGCAATAGCTAACTATGGCTACACCTTC. Translated: CAISAGQAIANYGYTF. The J gene is TRBJ1-2, the V gene TRBV10-3; 7 bases line up with TRBD1. CDR1 and CDR2 from the germline V gene are ENHRY and SYGVKD. The CDR3 has 16 residues. V was clipped by 4 bases and J by 0 bases; unmatched bases: 8.

CDR3 in DNA: TGTGCCAGCAGCTTGTTCGGCGGGAGGCGGGGAGATGAGCAGTTCTTC. Protein sequence: CASSLFGGRRGDEQFF. The chain has TRBV7-2 and TRBJ2-1, with 8 nucleotides matching TRBD2. Unmatched junction bases numbered 12, after V lost 3 bases and J lost 8 bases. Germline V CDR1 and CDR2: SGHTA, FQGNSA. The CDR3 consists of 16 residues.

V and J are TRBV5-1 and TRBJ1-2; the match to TRBD1 covers 8 bases. With V trimmed by 0 bases and J by 5 bases, 6 bases remained unmatched. Per the germline V gene, CDR1 is SGHRS and CDR2 is YFSETQ. The CDR3 runs to 15 residues. The DNA of the CDR3 is TGCGCCAGCAGCTTGGTTGCAGGGGGCCCTTATGGCTACACCTTC. Protein sequence: CASSLVAGGPYGYTF. Filled out from reference TRBV5-1 and TRBJ1-2, the complete variable domain reads KAGVTQTPRYLIKTRGQQVTLSCSPISGHRSVSWYQQTPGQGLQFLFEYFSETQRNKGNFPGRFSGRQFSNSRSEMNVSTLELGDSALYLCASSLVAGGPYGYTFGSGTRLTVV.

The chain couples TRBV7-9 to TRBJ2-3, with a weak D call TRBD1 (6 bases). V lost 1 base and J 4 bases, leaving 9 bases between the germline ends. The CDR3 totals 14 residues. Germline assignment: CDR1 SEHNR and CDR2 FQNEAQ (reference sequence). CDR3 sequence (DNA): TGTGCCAGCAGCTTAGGACAGGTCCCAGATACGCAGTATTTT. This encodes CASSLGQVPDTQYF.